This TCR beta chain was recorded in a study of cytomegalovirus exposure and HLA in healthy donors. The CDR3 contains 14 residues. In germline, CDR1 is LGHNT, CDR2 FRNRAP. V lost 5 bases, J lost 10 bases, and 18 bases lay in between. The primer mix had 60 Vbeta and 13 Jbeta primers. The method was immunoSEQ multiplex PCR; TCRdb's version includes in-frame clones alone and lacks a portion of them. The table lists under 150,000 clones, about 73% of them singletons, with 2.5% to 3.5% in the top ten. The receptor's source is a man aged 35-49 years in good health and CMV-seropositive. Sequenced sample: PBMCs. The rearrangement uses TRBV12-5 and TRBJ2-1; D is ambiguous. CDR3 sequence (DNA): TGTGCTAGTGGTCTAGACGCGGCCCATGGCGAGCAGTTCTTC. Protein: CASGLDAAHGEQFF.